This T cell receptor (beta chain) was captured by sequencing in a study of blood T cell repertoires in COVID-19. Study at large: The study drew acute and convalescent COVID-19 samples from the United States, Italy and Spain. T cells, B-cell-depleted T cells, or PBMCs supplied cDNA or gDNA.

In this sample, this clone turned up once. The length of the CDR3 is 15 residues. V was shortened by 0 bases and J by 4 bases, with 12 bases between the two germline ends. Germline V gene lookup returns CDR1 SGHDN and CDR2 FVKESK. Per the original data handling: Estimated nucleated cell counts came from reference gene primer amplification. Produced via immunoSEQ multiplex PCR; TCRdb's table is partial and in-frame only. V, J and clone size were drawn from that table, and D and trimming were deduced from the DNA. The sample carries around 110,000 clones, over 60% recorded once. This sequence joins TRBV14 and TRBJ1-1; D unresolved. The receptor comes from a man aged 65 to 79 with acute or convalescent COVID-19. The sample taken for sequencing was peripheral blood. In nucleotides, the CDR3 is TGTGCCAGCAGCCAAGAGCGCGGAGTATTCACTGAAGCTTTCTTT. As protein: CASSQERGVFTEAFF.